This passage covers 5 T cell receptor beta chains from one sample sequenced in a study of cytomegalovirus exposure and HLA in healthy donors. The PCR contained 60 Vbeta and 13 Jbeta primers. Sequencing used immunoSEQ multiplex PCR; TCRdb keeps in-frame clones, though not all of them. The table records approximately 140,000 clones, about 78% of them present only once. Input material: PBMCs. The receptors originated from a man aged 35 to 55 in good health and CMV-seropositive.

The chain joins TRBV21-1 to TRBJ1-4; TRBD1 is the table's D call, not checked against the DNA. TRBV21-1 is a known pseudogene. The CDR3 runs to 15 residues. The CDR3 is CASSIVDREDEKLFF. The CDR3 bases are TGTGCCAGCAGCATAGTGGACAGGGAGGATGAAAAACTGTTTTTT.

The rearrangement uses TRBV7-9 and TRBJ1-6, with 9 bases fitting TRBD1. The germline CDR1 and CDR2 sequences are SEHNR and FQNEAQ (reference sequence). The CDR3 is 15 amino acids. V trimming: 11 bases; J trimming: 7 bases; junction bases outside the gene matches: 12. In DNA, the CDR3 is TGTGCCTCCGAAAAAGGACAGGGGTCGAATTCACCCCTCCACTTT. Encoded protein: CASEKGQGSNSPLHF.

The genes are TRBV29-1 and TRBJ2-7; D may be TRBD1 (6 bases). Germline V gives CDR1 SQVTM, CDR2 ANQGSEA. This CDR3 is built from 14 residues. The germline V and J ends were trimmed by 7 bases and 5 bases, with 21 bases remaining between them. The DNA for the CDR3 is TGCAGCGCCGGAGGTTCCATTGACAGGCACGAGCAGTACTTC. Amino acids: CSAGGSIDRHEQYF.

This rearrangement joins TRBV9 to TRBJ1-2; D ambiguous. The CDR3 runs 15 residues. Germline V gene data show CDR1 as SGDLS and CDR2 as YYNGEE. Trimming removed 3 bases from V and 0 bases from J, with 12 bases in between. CDR3 DNA: TGTGCCAGCAGCGCCTTTGAAAGAGCTAACTATGGCTACACCTTC. Translation gives CASSAFERANYGYTF.

This clone was picked up a small number of times. The CDR3 protein is CASSQNPTGTGDEKLFF. CDR3 in DNA: TGCGCCAGCAGCCAAAACCCCACCGGGACAGGAGATGAAAAACTGTTTTTT. This chain uses TRBV4-3 with TRBJ1-4; 8 nucleotides match TRBD1. The CDR3 contains 17 residues. With V trimmed by 2 bases and J by 6 bases, 11 bases remained unmatched. The germline V gene has CDR1 LGHNA and CDR2 YSLEER.